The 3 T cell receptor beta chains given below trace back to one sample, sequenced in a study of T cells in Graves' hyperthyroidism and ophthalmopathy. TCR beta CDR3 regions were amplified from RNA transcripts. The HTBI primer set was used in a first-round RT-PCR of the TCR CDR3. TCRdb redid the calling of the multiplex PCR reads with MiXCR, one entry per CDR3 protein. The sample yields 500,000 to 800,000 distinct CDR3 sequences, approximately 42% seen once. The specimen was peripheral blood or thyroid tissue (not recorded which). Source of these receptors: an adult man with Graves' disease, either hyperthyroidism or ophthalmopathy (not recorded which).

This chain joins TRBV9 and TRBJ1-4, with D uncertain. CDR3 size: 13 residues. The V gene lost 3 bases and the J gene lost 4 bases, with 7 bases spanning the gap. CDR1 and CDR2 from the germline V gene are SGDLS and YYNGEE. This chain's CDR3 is CASSARDNEKLFF. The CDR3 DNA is TGTGCCAGCAGCGCACGGGATAATGAAAAACTGTTTTTT.

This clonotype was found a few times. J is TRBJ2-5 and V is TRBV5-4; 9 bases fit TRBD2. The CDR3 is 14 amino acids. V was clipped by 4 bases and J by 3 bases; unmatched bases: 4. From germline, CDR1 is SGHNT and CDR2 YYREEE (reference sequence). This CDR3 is CASSSGGREETQYF. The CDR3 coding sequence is TGTGCCAGCAGCAGCGGGGGGCGGGAAGAGACCCAGTACTTC.

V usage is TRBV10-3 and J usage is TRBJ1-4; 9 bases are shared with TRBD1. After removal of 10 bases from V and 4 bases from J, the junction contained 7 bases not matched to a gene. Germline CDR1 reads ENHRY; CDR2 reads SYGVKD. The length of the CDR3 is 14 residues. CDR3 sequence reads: CASRGTGHNEKLFF. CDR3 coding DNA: TGTGCCAGCCGAGGGACAGGGCATAATGAAAAACTGTTTTTT.